This record concerns one T cell receptor (beta chain) sequence. Its recognized antigen is unknown. No much larger clonotype is one base removed from it; base qualities were not supplied. The convalescent patients' positive SARS-CoV-2 PCR tests fell between March and December 2020, which was before the Alpha, Beta and Delta variants emerged in the United States. Ficoll-Paque Plus gradient centrifugation was used to isolate PBMCs from whole blood, and the isolated PBMCs were then either used fresh or cryopreserved at -140C. The method behind the library was PCR. Sequencer: Illumina iSeq 100. The paper's processing steps were these. Non-productive sequences were removed, and CDR3s that did not start with C, did not end with F or W, or were shorter than 7 amino acids were discarded. Levenshtein distances (stringdist) and unrooted phylogenetic trees (ape) in R version 3.6.1 were used to assess CDR3 homology. In TCRdb, the public reads were trimmed at Q25 with fastp and aligned with MiXCR, with productive beta chains retained. Each CDR3 protein gets just one entry, which takes the most common genes and DNA from the rows behind it. The V and J calls here are based on TCRdb, not the publication. The sample contains tens of thousands of distinct CDR3 sequences, under 60% of them found a single time. About 1% of the sample lies in the top ten.

From the germline V gene, CDR1 is SNHLY and CDR2 is FYNNEI. The cysteine opens and the phenylalanine closes a CDR3 of 15 amino acids. This entry keeps only the CDR3 DNA: 45 bases, framed from base 1. The V and J ends are trimmed by 3 bases and 0 bases, leaving 9 bases between them. The data originate from a study of vaccination and CD4 T cells after COVID-19 (dated by TCRdb to between 2022 and 2023). A note on the overall study: Every convalescent patient had a positive nasal swab PCR test for SARS-CoV-2, with mild disease in 9 or 10 patients and severe disease in one. Six males and four females were included in the convalescent cohort, with two Hispanic individuals, seven Caucasians, two Asians and one multiracial person represented. Participants got two doses of the Pfizer-BioNTech BNT162b2 vaccine (n=8) or two doses of the Moderna mRNA-1273 vaccine (n=2). Post-COVID blood samples from convalescent patients were collected a median of around 100 days after diagnosis, with a range of 35 to 161 days. Post-vaccine blood samples were collected a median of about 72 days after the second vaccine dose, ranging from 14 to 241 days. The spike-specific CD4+ TCR repertoire was compared before and after mRNA vaccination in approximately 9 COVID-19 convalescent patients and a handful of infection-naive healthy vaccine recipients.

Overall study results and their limits: In convalescent patients, a median around 89% of post-vaccine SARS-CoV-2-reactive clones were detected only after vaccination, suggesting vaccine-specific priming. Although the median number of SARS-CoV-2-reactive clonotypes went up from fewer than 25 after infection to 38 after vaccination, the increase was not significant. Of the vaccine-specific clones in convalescent patients, 304 of 307, or nearly all, reacted only to SARS-CoV-2 spike and did not cross-react with common cold coronaviruses. Only a relatively small number of convalescent patients were included in the study, and early timepoints following natural infection were not analyzed.

The source is a human donor who had recovered from COVID-19. The input for sequencing was CD4+ T cells from blood, taken before SARS-CoV-2 vaccination. The rearranged segments are TRBV2 and TRBJ2-4, with a tentative D gene TRBD1 over 5 matching bases. The bases read TGTGCCAGCAGTGAGGGGCAGCTAGCCAAAAACATTCAGTACTTC. It specifies CASSEGQLAKNIQYF.